This TCR beta chain was recovered during a study of T cell responses to AZD1222 COVID-19 vaccine. This table comes from immunoSEQ multiplex PCR, and its TCRdb copy is limited to in-frame clones, with some not included. The sample has about 150,000 clones, about 91% seen once; the top ten hold 1.4% to 1.5%. Study-wide results and caveats: Reportedly, nearly half of unique spike TCRs recognized epitopes outside B.1.351/B.1.1.7 mutations.

Worth noting for this clone: The antigen remains unidentified.

The CDR3 totals 15 residues. Trimming took 3 bases from V and 7 from J; bases not matched to a gene: 8. Germline V gene lookup returns CDR1 MNHNS and CDR2 SASEGT. The gene calls are TRBV6-1 and TRBJ1-5; 8 bases agree with TRBD1. This TCR came from an adult in good health. Sequenced here: peripheral blood, sampled on day 0 of AZD1222 vaccination. The chain's CDR3 is CASSEGTGGGQPQHF. In DNA form, the CDR3 reads TGTGCCAGCAGTGAGGGGACAGGAGGGGGGCAGCCCCAGCATTTT.